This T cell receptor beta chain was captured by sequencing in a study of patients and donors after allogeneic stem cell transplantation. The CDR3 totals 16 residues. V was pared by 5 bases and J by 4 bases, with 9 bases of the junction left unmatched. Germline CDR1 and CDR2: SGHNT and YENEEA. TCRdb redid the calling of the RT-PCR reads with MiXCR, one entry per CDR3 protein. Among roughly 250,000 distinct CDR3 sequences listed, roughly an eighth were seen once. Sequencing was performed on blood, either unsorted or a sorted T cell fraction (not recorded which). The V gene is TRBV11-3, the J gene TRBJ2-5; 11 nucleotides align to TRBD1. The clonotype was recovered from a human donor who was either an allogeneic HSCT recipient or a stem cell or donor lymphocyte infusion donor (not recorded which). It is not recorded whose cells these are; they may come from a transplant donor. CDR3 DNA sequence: TGTGCCAGCAGCCCACCCGGACAGGGGGCTGGAGAGACCCAGTACTTC. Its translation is CASSPPGQGAGETQYF.